These 13 T cell receptor beta chains came from one sample sequenced in a study of spatial heterogeneity in lung cancer. TCRdb re-called the 5' RACE reads through MiXCR, storing one row per CDR3 protein. The sample holds under 85,000 distinct CDR3 sequences, approximately 8.1% seen once. Time point here: sample taken at primary tumor resection. Sequenced here: PBMCs, sampled at surgery. The receptors shown here come from a male donor with early-stage non-small cell lung cancer.

This clonotype was seen at least ten times. This chain uses TRBV18 with TRBJ1-1; a weak D match, TRBD1 (6 bases). CDR1 KGHSH and CDR2 LQKENI come from the germline V gene. V lost 3 bases to trimming and J lost 0 bases, with 8 bases between them. The CDR3 runs to 14 residues. CDR3 coding DNA: TGTGCCAGCTCACCGGACAGCATGAACACTGAAGCTTTCTTT. This sequence encodes CASSPDSMNTEAFF.

This clonotype was observed many times. The chain has TRBV6-6 and TRBJ1-2; the match to TRBD1 covers 7 bases. This CDR3 has 12 residues. The germline CDR1 and CDR2 sequences are MNHNY and SVGAGI (reference sequence). V dropped 4 bases and J dropped 8; count of bases not matched to a gene: 4. The CDR3 here is CASSLTGVGYTF. The CDR3, as DNA: TGTGCCAGCAGTTTAACAGGGGTCGGCTACACCTTC.

This clonotype was seen more than once but under ten times. This chain uses TRBV7-9 with TRBJ2-3, with D possibly being TRBD1 or TRBD2 (5 bases each). Trimming left V 2 bases short and J 9 bases short, with 21 bases between. The germline CDR1 and CDR2 sequences are SEHNR and FQNEAQ (reference sequence). This CDR3 is built from 16 residues. Here the CDR3 reads CASSLNRGYTQKTQYF. In DNA form, the CDR3 reads TGTGCCAGCAGCTTAAATCGGGGCTATACACAGAAAACGCAGTATTTT. Drawing the rest from reference TRBV7-9 and TRBJ2-3, the complete variable domain is DTGVSQNPRHKITKRGQNVTFRCDPISEHNRLYWYRQTLGQGPEFLTYFQNEAQLEKSRLLSDRFSAERPKGSFSTLEIQRTEQGDSAMYLCASSLNRGYTQKTQYFGPGTRLTVL.

This clonotype showed up just a few times. The chain carries TRBV6-2 or TRBV6-3 and TRBJ2-1; 8 positions agree with TRBD2. Germline V gives CDR1 MNHEY, CDR2 SVGEGT. V shed 5 bases, J shed 7 bases, and the junction held 4 bases outside the gene matches. CDR3 size: 13 residues. This CDR3 is CASSRIAGNEQFF. CDR3 nucleotide sequence: TGTGCCAGCAGTCGGATAGCGGGAAATGAGCAGTTCTTC.

This clonotype was observed many times. This chain joins TRBV20-1 and TRBJ2-1; 8 bases align to TRBD2. CDR3 length: 19 residues. V was pared by 0 bases and J by 1 base, with 14 bases of the junction left unmatched. CDR1 and CDR2 (germline): DFQATT, SNEGSKA (reference sequence). The CDR3 coding sequence is TGCAGTGCTAGAGACTTTCTCCTCAGCGGGAGAGGATCCTACAATGAGCAGTTCTTC. It encodes CSARDFLLSGRGSYNEQFF.

The chain has TRBV10-3 and TRBJ1-1; D uncertain. Trimming removed 5 bases at V and 3 bases at J, with 10 bases between. This CDR3 has 13 residues. Looked up from germline, CDR1 is ENHRY and CDR2 is SYGVKD. This CDR3 is CAISIQADTEAFF. The CDR3 DNA follows: TGTGCCATCAGTATCCAGGCAGACACTGAAGCTTTCTTT.

The chain carries TRBV10-3 and TRBJ2-3, with 14 bases aligning to TRBD2. CDR3 length equals 14 residues. J lost 5 bases, V lost 8 bases, and 3 bases had no gene match. The germline CDR1 and CDR2 sequences are ENHRY and SYGVKD. The CDR3 region has the DNA TGTGCCATCGCCGGGACTAGCGGGAGAGATACGCAGTATTTT. It yields the protein CAIAGTSGRDTQYF.

The genes are TRBV7-3 and TRBJ2-1, with 7 bases matching TRBD2. The J segment lost 2 bases and the V segment lost 4 bases, leaving 5 bases of the junction unmatched. Germline V CDR1 and CDR2: SGHTA, FQGTGA. The CDR3 sequence is 15 residues long. DNA of the CDR3: TGTGCCAGCAGCTCAAGCGGGATGACCTACAATGAGCAGTTCTTC. It specifies CASSSSGMTYNEQFF.

The V and J genes are TRBV7-9 and TRBJ2-7, with no clear D. CDR1 and CDR2 from the germline V gene are SEHNR and FQNEAQ (reference sequence). The CDR3 consists of 14 residues. Trimming pared 3 bases from V and 3 bases from J, leaving 12 bases between. The CDR3 DNA is TGTGCCAGCAGCTTGCAGGACCCAAACTACGAGCAGTACTTC. Translated, it gives CASSLQDPNYEQYF.

The genes are TRBV30 and TRBJ1-1; unclear D gene. V was trimmed by 4 bases and J by 0 bases, leaving 15 bases between them. The CDR3 has 15 amino acids. CDR1 is GTSNPN and CDR2 is SVGIG in the germline V gene (reference sequence). The CDR3 reads CAWKVGRLMNTEAFF. The DNA for the CDR3 is TGTGCCTGGAAGGTCGGGCGGCTTATGAACACTGAAGCTTTCTTT.

This clonotype was found a few times. This rearrangement joins TRBV5-4 to TRBJ2-7; TRBD1 agrees at 9 bases. V lost 3 bases to trimming and J lost 3 bases; unmatched junction nucleotides: 10. This CDR3 is 16 amino acids long. The germline CDR1 and CDR2 sequences are SGHNT and YYREEE (reference sequence). The CDR3 spells CASSSYGRDRDYEQYF. CDR3 DNA: TGTGCCAGCAGCTCCTACGGCCGGGACAGGGACTACGAGCAGTACTTC. The variable domain in full, completed from reference TRBV5-4 and TRBJ2-7, reads ETGVTQSPTHLIKTRGQQVTLRCSSQSGHNTVSWYQQALGQGPQFIFQYYREEENGRGNFPPRFSGLQFPNYSSELNVNALELDDSALYLCASSSYGRDRDYEQYFGPGTRLTVT.

This rearrangement joins TRBV11-2 to TRBJ2-3; TRBD2 aligns across 10 bases. The CDR3 has 15 amino acids. V was clipped by 7 bases and J by 5 bases; unmatched bases: 9. CDR1 and CDR2 (germline): SGHAT, FQNNGV. The CDR3 sequence is CASTPAGGPGDTQYF. The CDR3 region has the DNA TGTGCCAGCACACCAGCGGGAGGGCCGGGAGATACGCAGTATTTT.

With respect to this clonotype: This could be a read error, since a much larger clone is one nucleotide away. No conserved phenylalanine or tryptophan ends this CDR3, so it is likely a read error. This chain links TRBV27 with TRBJ1-3; D uncertain. Trimming removed 0 bases from V and 2 bases from J, with 8 bases in between. CDR1 is MNHEY, CDR2 SMNVEV, per germline (reference sequence). The CDR3 contains 15 residues. As DNA, the CDR3 is TGTGCCAGCAGTTTATCCGGGGATACTGGAAACACCATATATTCT. It codes for CASSLSGDTGNTIYS.